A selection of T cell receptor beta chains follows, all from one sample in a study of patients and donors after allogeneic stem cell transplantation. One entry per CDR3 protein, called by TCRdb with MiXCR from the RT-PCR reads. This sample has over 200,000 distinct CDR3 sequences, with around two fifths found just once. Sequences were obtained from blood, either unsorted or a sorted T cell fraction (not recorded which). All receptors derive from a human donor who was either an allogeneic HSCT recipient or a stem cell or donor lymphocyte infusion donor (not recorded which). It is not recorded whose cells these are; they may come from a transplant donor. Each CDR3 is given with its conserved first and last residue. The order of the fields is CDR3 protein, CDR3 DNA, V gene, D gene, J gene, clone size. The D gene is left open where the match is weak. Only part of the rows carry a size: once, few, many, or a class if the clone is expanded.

CDR3 protein: CASSQALLGSGGYNEQFF
CDR3 DNA: TGCGCCAGCAGCCAAGCCCTATTGGGTAGCGGGGGCTACAATGAGCAGTTCTTC
V gene: TRBV4-1
D gene: TRBD2
J gene: TRBJ2-1
clone size: .

CDR3 protein: CASIATGLAGHNEQFF
CDR3 DNA: TGTGCCAGCATCGCAACGGGACTAGCGGGACACAATGAGCAGTTCTTC
V gene: TRBV7-6
D gene: TRBD2
J gene: TRBJ2-1
clone size: .

CDR3 protein: CAIRDNEKLFF
CDR3 DNA: TGTGCCATCAGGGATAATGAAAAACTGTTTTTT
V gene: TRBV10-3
D gene: .
J gene: TRBJ1-4
clone size: few

CDR3 protein: CASSQDAGTPGYTF
CDR3 DNA: TGCGCCAGCAGCCAAGATGCAGGGACTCCTGGCTACACCTTC
V gene: TRBV4-1
D gene: .
J gene: TRBJ1-2
clone size: .

CDR3 protein: CSARNSRGAEQYF
CDR3 DNA: TGCAGTGCTAGAAACTCTAGGGGTGCCGAGCAGTACTTC
V gene: TRBV20-1
D gene: .
J gene: TRBJ2-7
clone size: .

CDR3 protein: CSVRDYGYTF
CDR3 DNA: TGCAGCGTTAGGGACTATGGCTACACCTTC
V gene: TRBV29-1
D gene: .
J gene: TRBJ1-2
clone size: .

CDR3 protein: CASSLGWGQNYGYTF
CDR3 DNA: TGTGCCAGCAGTTTAGGCTGGGGGCAGAACTATGGCTACACCTTC
V gene: TRBV12-3/TRBV12-4
D gene: .
J gene: TRBJ1-2
clone size: .

CDR3 protein: CASSPRQGNWYGYTF
CDR3 DNA: TGTGCCAGCAGCCCTCGACAGGGGAATTGGTATGGCTACACCTTC
V gene: TRBV9
D gene: TRBD1
J gene: TRBJ1-2
clone size: few

CDR3 protein: CAIGLWDIAGGYGYTF
CDR3 DNA: TGTGCCATCGGCCTTTGGGACATTGCCGGAGGCTATGGCTACACCTTC
V gene: TRBV10-3
D gene: .
J gene: TRBJ1-2
clone size: few

CDR3 protein: CSARTGSGTGELFF
CDR3 DNA: TGCAGTGCTAGGACGGGTTCGGGTACCGGGGAGCTGTTTTTT
V gene: TRBV20-1
D gene: .
J gene: TRBJ2-2
clone size: .

CDR3 protein: CASSQAGTIYF
CDR3 DNA: TGTGCCAGCAGCCAGGCTGGCACCATATATTTT
V gene: TRBV12-3/TRBV12-4
D gene: .
J gene: TRBJ1-3
clone size: many

CDR3 protein: CASRSLPSAHGYTF
CDR3 DNA: TGTGCCAGCAGATCCCTCCCCTCGGCGCATGGCTACACCTTC
V gene: TRBV6-2/TRBV6-3
D gene: .
J gene: TRBJ1-2
clone size: .

CDR3 protein: CASSEMGGFLYEQYF
CDR3 DNA: TGTGCCAGCAGTGAAATGGGGGGCTTTTTATACGAGCAGTACTTC
V gene: TRBV2
D gene: .
J gene: TRBJ2-7
clone size: .

CDR3 protein: CAISESRNDEKLFF
CDR3 DNA: TGTGCCATCAGTGAATCGAGAAATGATGAAAAACTGTTTTTT
V gene: TRBV10-3
D gene: .
J gene: TRBJ1-4
clone size: .

CDR3 protein: CSVEDDRAEAFF
CDR3 DNA: TGCAGCGTTGAAGATGACAGAGCTGAAGCTTTCTTT
V gene: TRBV29-1
D gene: .
J gene: TRBJ1-1
clone size: .

CDR3 protein: CASRDFSTGELFF
CDR3 DNA: TGTGCCAGCAGGGACTTCTCCACCGGGGAGCTGTTTTTT
V gene: TRBV12-3/TRBV12-4
D gene: .
J gene: TRBJ2-2
clone size: .

CDR3 protein: CSAGARGGYEQYF
CDR3 DNA: TGCAGTGCTGGAGCCAGGGGTGGCTACGAGCAGTACTTC
V gene: TRBV20-1
D gene: .
J gene: TRBJ2-7
clone size: few

CDR3 protein: CASSVAPTGPDTQYF
CDR3 DNA: TGTGCCAGCAGCGTAGCGCCAACAGGTCCAGATACGCAGTATTTT
V gene: TRBV9
D gene: .
J gene: TRBJ2-3
clone size: .

CDR3 protein: CASPGRSSYEQYF
CDR3 DNA: TGTGCCTCACCGGGCAGGTCCTCCTACGAGCAGTACTTC
V gene: TRBV27
D gene: .
J gene: TRBJ2-7
clone size: .

CDR3 protein: CASSADRGPYEQYF
CDR3 DNA: TGTGCCAGCAGCGCTGACAGGGGTCCCTACGAGCAGTACTTC
V gene: TRBV9
D gene: TRBD1
J gene: TRBJ2-7
clone size: .

CDR3 protein: CASVKGPMNTEAFF
CDR3 DNA: TGTGCCAGCGTCAAGGGCCCAATGAACACTGAAGCTTTCTTT
V gene: TRBV7-8
D gene: .
J gene: TRBJ1-1
clone size: few

CDR3 protein: CASSFSGEDQPQHF
CDR3 DNA: TGCGCCAGCAGCTTTTCAGGGGAAGATCAGCCCCAGCATTTT
V gene: TRBV5-1
D gene: .
J gene: TRBJ1-5
clone size: .

CDR3 protein: CASSQDRGTEGTEAFF
CDR3 DNA: TGTGCCAGCAGCCAAGATCGGGGGACAGAGGGAACTGAAGCTTTCTTT
V gene: TRBV4-2
D gene: TRBD1
J gene: TRBJ1-1
clone size: .

CDR3 protein: CSASGDSNQPQHF
CDR3 DNA: TGCAGTGCTAGTGGGGATAGCAATCAGCCCCAGCATTTT
V gene: TRBV20-1
D gene: .
J gene: TRBJ1-5
clone size: .

CDR3 protein: CASSIGQPSYEQYF
CDR3 DNA: TGTGCCAGTAGTATCGGACAGCCCTCCTACGAGCAGTACTTC
V gene: TRBV19
D gene: .
J gene: TRBJ2-7
clone size: .

CDR3 protein: CSARDAGQGPNYGYTF
CDR3 DNA: TGCAGTGCTAGAGACGCCGGACAGGGTCCTAACTATGGCTACACCTTC
V gene: TRBV20-1
D gene: TRBD1
J gene: TRBJ1-2
clone size: many

CDR3 protein: CASSRDGDQPQHF
CDR3 DNA: TGCGCCAGCAGCCGGGACGGAGATCAGCCCCAGCATTTT
V gene: TRBV10-2
D gene: .
J gene: TRBJ1-5
clone size: few

CDR3 protein: CASKEGANVLTF
CDR3 DNA: TGTGCCAGCAAGGAGGGGGCCAACGTCCTGACTTTC
V gene: TRBV2
D gene: .
J gene: TRBJ2-6
clone size: .

CDR3 protein: CASSLTGQGNYGYTF
CDR3 DNA: TGTGCCAGCAGTTTAACCGGACAGGGGAACTATGGCTACACCTTC
V gene: TRBV12-3/TRBV12-4
D gene: TRBD1
J gene: TRBJ1-2
clone size: few

CDR3 protein: CASSQVDGSSYEQYF
CDR3 DNA: TGCGCCAGCAGCCAAGTCGATGGTAGCTCCTACGAGCAGTACTTC
V gene: TRBV4-1
D gene: .
J gene: TRBJ2-7
clone size: .

CDR3 protein: CASSPGLAGGKTYNEQFF
CDR3 DNA: TGCGCCAGCAGCCCCGGACTAGCGGGGGGGAAGACCTACAATGAGCAGTTCTTC
V gene: TRBV5-1
D gene: TRBD2
J gene: TRBJ2-1
clone size: few

CDR3 protein: CASIPLDSVGGNTIYF
CDR3 DNA: TGTGCCAGCATCCCGTTAGACAGCGTAGGCGGAAACACCATATATTTT
V gene: TRBV2
D gene: .
J gene: TRBJ1-3
clone size: few

CDR3 protein: CATSRGAANYGYTF
CDR3 DNA: TGTGCCACCAGCAGAGGGGCAGCTAACTATGGCTACACCTTC
V gene: TRBV15
D gene: .
J gene: TRBJ1-2
clone size: .

CDR3 protein: CASSLALMNEQFF
CDR3 DNA: TGTGCCAGCAGCCTAGCCCTAATGAATGAGCAGTTCTTC
V gene: TRBV9
D gene: .
J gene: TRBJ2-1
clone size: once

CDR3 protein: CASRSNRGPADYGYTF
CDR3 DNA: TGTGCCAGCAGATCAAACAGGGGACCGGCGGACTATGGCTACACCTTC
V gene: TRBV6-2/TRBV6-3
D gene: TRBD1
J gene: TRBJ1-2
clone size: .

CDR3 protein: CASSLAGSNSPLHF
CDR3 DNA: TGTGCCAGCAGCTTAGCAGGGAGTAATTCACCCCTCCACTTT
V gene: TRBV7-2
D gene: .
J gene: TRBJ1-6
clone size: .

CDR3 protein: CATSGQGSSYEQYF
CDR3 DNA: TGTGCCACATCCGGCCAGGGTAGCTCCTACGAGCAGTACTTC
V gene: TRBV27
D gene: .
J gene: TRBJ2-7
clone size: few

CDR3 protein: CSLTGTGNTGELFF
CDR3 DNA: TGCAGTCTGACCGGGACAGGGAACACCGGGGAGCTGTTTTTT
V gene: TRBV20-1
D gene: TRBD1
J gene: TRBJ2-2
clone size: .

CDR3 protein: CASSRPGSYEQYF
CDR3 DNA: TGTGCCAGCAGCCGGCCAGGGTCCTACGAGCAGTACTTC
V gene: TRBV7-9
D gene: .
J gene: TRBJ2-7
clone size: .

CDR3 protein: CASSSDRVGGNQPQHF
CDR3 DNA: TGTGCCAGCAGTTCTGACAGGGTGGGAGGCAATCAGCCCCAGCATTTT
V gene: TRBV12-3/TRBV12-4
D gene: TRBD1
J gene: TRBJ1-5
clone size: .

CDR3 protein: CASRPRQGNYGYTF
CDR3 DNA: TGTGCCAGCAGGCCCCGACAGGGCAACTATGGCTACACCTTC
V gene: TRBV12-3/TRBV12-4
D gene: TRBD1
J gene: TRBJ1-2
clone size: few

CDR3 protein: CAISDVGGWETQYF
CDR3 DNA: TGTGCCATCAGTGATGTCGGGGGCTGGGAGACCCAGTACTTC
V gene: TRBV10-3
D gene: .
J gene: TRBJ2-5
clone size: few

CDR3 protein: CSASKTPLDEQYF
CDR3 DNA: TGCAGTGCCAGTAAAACGCCTCTCGACGAGCAGTACTTC
V gene: TRBV20-1
D gene: .
J gene: TRBJ2-7
clone size: .

CDR3 protein: CASSLDGSGSPLHF
CDR3 DNA: TGTGCCAGCAGCTTGGATGGGAGCGGATCACCCCTCCACTTT
V gene: TRBV5-6
D gene: .
J gene: TRBJ1-6
clone size: .

CDR3 protein: CASSYAGQGYGYTF
CDR3 DNA: TGTGCCAGCAGTTACGCGGGGCAGGGCTATGGCTACACCTTC
V gene: TRBV6-5
D gene: .
J gene: TRBJ1-2
clone size: .

CDR3 protein: CASFRDRVNYGYTF
CDR3 DNA: TGTGCCAGCTTCCGGGACAGAGTTAACTATGGCTACACCTTC
V gene: TRBV28
D gene: TRBD1
J gene: TRBJ1-2
clone size: .

CDR3 protein: CAISERDSRNLGYTF
CDR3 DNA: TGTGCCATCAGTGAAAGGGACTCTCGGAACCTAGGCTACACCTTC
V gene: TRBV10-3
D gene: .
J gene: TRBJ1-2
clone size: few

CDR3 protein: CASSLTGHTYEQYF
CDR3 DNA: TGCGCCAGCAGCTTGACAGGCCATACCTACGAGCAGTACTTC
V gene: TRBV5-1
D gene: .
J gene: TRBJ2-7
clone size: .

CDR3 protein: CASSLYGTLNSPLHF
CDR3 DNA: TGTGCCAGCAGTTTATACGGGACTCTTAATTCACCCCTCCACTTT
V gene: TRBV27
D gene: .
J gene: TRBJ1-6
clone size: .

CDR3 protein: CASSRREGNQPQHF
CDR3 DNA: TGTGCCAGCAGCCGCAGGGAGGGCAATCAGCCCCAGCATTTT
V gene: TRBV12-3/TRBV12-4
D gene: .
J gene: TRBJ1-5
clone size: .

CDR3 protein: CASSPRNTEAFF
CDR3 DNA: TGCGCCAGCAGCCCAAGGAACACTGAAGCTTTCTTT
V gene: TRBV5-1
D gene: .
J gene: TRBJ1-1
clone size: many

CDR3 protein: CASSLSNLANEKLFF
CDR3 DNA: TGTGCCAGCAGCTTATCCAATTTAGCTAATGAAAAACTGTTTTTT
V gene: TRBV7-2
D gene: .
J gene: TRBJ1-4
clone size: few

CDR3 protein: CSAPTQGRIYGYTF
CDR3 DNA: TGCAGTGCACCCACTCAAGGCAGAATCTATGGCTACACCTTC
V gene: TRBV20-1
D gene: .
J gene: TRBJ1-2
clone size: .